Listed below are T cell receptor beta chains from one sample, sequenced in a study of shared clonotypes between healthy human individuals. Clones were read by immunoSEQ multiplex PCR, and TCRdb kept only the in-frame ones, dropping some. This table has some 490,000 clones, about 72% appearing once. Sequencing used PBMCs. The receptors here all came from a woman between 40 and 55 years old in good health. Some clones in this sample may be carry-over from other donors' samples. Both conserved end residues are part of each CDR3. Each record gives: V gene, J gene, CDR3 protein.

TRBV2	TRBJ2-1	CASSDKDSPTGREQFF
TRBV2	TRBJ2-1	CASSIRTSGRGNEQFF
TRBV2	TRBJ1-2	CASSDSNYGYTF
TRBV6-1	TRBJ1-3	CASSEVGEAGSTIYF
TRBV11-3	TRBJ1-1	CASSFMMNTEAFF
TRBV28	TRBJ1-3	CASSPFGTYSGNTIYF
TRBV6-1	TRBJ2-1	CASSEARIAEYNEQFF
TRBV11-2	TRBJ2-1	CASSLFSGANEQFF
TRBV7-3	TRBJ2-7	CASSVVAGGAYEQYF
TRBV13	TRBJ2-5	CASSIRGQGGETQYF
TRBV27	TRBJ1-2	CASSFGGTGGYGYTF
TRBV4-3	TRBJ2-7	CASSQDGGGTGRAYEQYF
TRBV6-1	TRBJ1-2	CASIGGALSSGGYTF
TRBV28	TRBJ2-5	CASSLFAGQGISETQYF
TRBV18	TRBJ2-3	CASSPDRVQDTQYF
TRBV5-1	TRBJ2-7	CASSGPTTGQVTQYF
TRBV5-4	TRBJ1-3	CASSPGTRGIDTIYF
TRBV21-1	TRBJ2-7	CASSKGLSRLHYEQYF
TRBV28	TRBJ1-2	CASSLGQGYYGYTF
TRBV29-1	TRBJ2-3	CSVGPPGQGVGTQYF
TRBV9	TRBJ2-2	CASSIAQGTGELFF
TRBV5-1	TRBJ2-3	CASSLVGGGNTDTQYF
TRBV27	TRBJ2-3	CASSYRGRDTQYF
TRBV28	TRBJ2-1	CASSLYSGQAYNEQFF
TRBV5-1	TRBJ2-1	CASDRTGNYNEQFF
TRBV2	TRBJ2-2	CASSGFQPGELFF
TRBV7-9	TRBJ2-3	CASGWTSGRDTQYF
TRBV14	TRBJ2-5	CASSRRTSIKETQYF
TRBV5-1	TRBJ2-7	CASSLVAGHEQYF
TRBV6-5	TRBJ2-7	CASSTGSYEQYF
TRBV6-1	TRBJ2-7	CASSSPLSAVYEQYF
TRBV6-1	NA	CASSEAGGQGYETQYF
TRBV28	TRBJ1-5	CASSFPQRGYSNQPQHF
TRBV12-5	TRBJ2-3	CASGLGSLTDTQYF
TRBV9	TRBJ2-7	CASSSPGTGGRYEQYF
TRBV2	TRBJ2-5	CASSELAFQYF
TRBV9	TRBJ2-3	CASSVAAGGTDTQYF
TRBV6-1	TRBJ2-7	CASTRDNSYEQYF
TRBV5-8	TRBJ2-5	CASSLAFLTSGRETQYF
TRBV5-4	TRBJ1-4	CASSHNRGTNEKLFF
TRBV19	TRBJ1-1	CASSRGTASNTEAFF
TRBV7-3	TRBJ2-7	CASSPGGASGYEQYF
TRBV18	TRBJ2-7	CASSKGYAYEQYF
TRBV5-6	TRBJ1-2	CASSPGTALNYGYTF
TRBV6-1	TRBJ1-2	CASSVSRQNLYGYTF